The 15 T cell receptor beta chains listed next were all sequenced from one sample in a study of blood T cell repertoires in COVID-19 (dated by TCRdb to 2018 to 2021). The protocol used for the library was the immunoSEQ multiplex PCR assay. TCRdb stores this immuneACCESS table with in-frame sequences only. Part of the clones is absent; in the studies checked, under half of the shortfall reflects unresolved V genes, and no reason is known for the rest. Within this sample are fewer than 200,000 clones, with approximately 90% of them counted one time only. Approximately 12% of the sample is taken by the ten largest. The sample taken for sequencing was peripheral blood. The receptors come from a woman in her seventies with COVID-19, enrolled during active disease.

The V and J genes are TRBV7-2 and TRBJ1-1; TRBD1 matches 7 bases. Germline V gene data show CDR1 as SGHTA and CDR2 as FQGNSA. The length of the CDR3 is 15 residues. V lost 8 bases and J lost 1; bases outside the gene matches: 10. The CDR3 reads CASGKRQGGNTEAFF. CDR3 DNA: TGTGCCAGCGGAAAGCGACAGGGCGGGAACACTGAAGCTTTCTTT.

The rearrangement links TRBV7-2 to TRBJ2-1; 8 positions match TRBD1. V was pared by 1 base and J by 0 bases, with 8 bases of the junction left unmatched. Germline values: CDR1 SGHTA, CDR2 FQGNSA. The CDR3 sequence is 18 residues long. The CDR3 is CASSLGGWTGSSYNEQFF. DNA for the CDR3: TGTGCCAGCAGCTTAGGCGGTTGGACAGGGAGCTCCTACAATGAGCAGTTCTTC.

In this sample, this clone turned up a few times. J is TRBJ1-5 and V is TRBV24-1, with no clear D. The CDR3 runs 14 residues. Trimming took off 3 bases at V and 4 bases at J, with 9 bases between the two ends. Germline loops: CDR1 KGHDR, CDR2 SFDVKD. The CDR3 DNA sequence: TGTGCCACCAGTGATCGGGGAATTAATCAGCCCCAGCATTTT. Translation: CATSDRGINQPQHF.

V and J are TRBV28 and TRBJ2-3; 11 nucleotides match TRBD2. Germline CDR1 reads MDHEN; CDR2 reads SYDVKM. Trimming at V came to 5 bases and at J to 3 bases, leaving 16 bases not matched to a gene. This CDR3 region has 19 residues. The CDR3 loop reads CASSVVLAGVSVGTDTQYF. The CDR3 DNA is TGTGCCAGCAGTGTCGTACTAGCGGGAGTATCGGTCGGGACAGATACGCAGTATTTT.

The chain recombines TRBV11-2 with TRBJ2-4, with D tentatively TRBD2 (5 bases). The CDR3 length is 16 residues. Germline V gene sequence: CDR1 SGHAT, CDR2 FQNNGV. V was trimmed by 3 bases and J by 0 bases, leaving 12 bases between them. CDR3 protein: CASSFGELLAKNIQYF. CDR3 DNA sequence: TGTGCCAGCAGCTTCGGGGAGTTACTAGCCAAAAACATTCAGTACTTC.

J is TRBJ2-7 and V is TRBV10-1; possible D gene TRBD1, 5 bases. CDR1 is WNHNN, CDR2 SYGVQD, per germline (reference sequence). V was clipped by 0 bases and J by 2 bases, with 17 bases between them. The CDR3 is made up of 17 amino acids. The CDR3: CASSESQGAERTYEQYF. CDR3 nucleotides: TGCGCCAGCAGTGAGTCCCAGGGTGCAGAAAGGACCTACGAGCAGTACTTC.

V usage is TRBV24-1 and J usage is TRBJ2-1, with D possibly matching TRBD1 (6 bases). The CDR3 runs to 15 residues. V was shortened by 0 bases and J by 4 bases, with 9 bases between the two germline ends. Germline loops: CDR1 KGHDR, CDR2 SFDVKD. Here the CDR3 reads CATSDLFQGYNEQFF. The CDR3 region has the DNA TGTGCCACCAGTGATTTGTTCCAGGGGTACAATGAGCAGTTCTTC.

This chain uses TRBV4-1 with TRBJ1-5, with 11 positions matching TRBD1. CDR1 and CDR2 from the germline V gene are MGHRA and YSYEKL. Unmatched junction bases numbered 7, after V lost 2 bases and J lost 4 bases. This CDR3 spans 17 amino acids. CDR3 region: CASSQKGTGGRNQPQHF. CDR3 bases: TGCGCCAGCAGCCAAAAGGGGACAGGGGGTCGAAATCAGCCCCAGCATTTT.

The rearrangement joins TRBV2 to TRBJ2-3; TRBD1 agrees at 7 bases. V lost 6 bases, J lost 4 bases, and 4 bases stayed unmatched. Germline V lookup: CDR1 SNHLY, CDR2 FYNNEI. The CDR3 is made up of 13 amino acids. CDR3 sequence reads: CASRGTVADTQYF. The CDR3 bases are TGTGCCAGCAGGGGGACAGTGGCAGATACGCAGTATTTT.

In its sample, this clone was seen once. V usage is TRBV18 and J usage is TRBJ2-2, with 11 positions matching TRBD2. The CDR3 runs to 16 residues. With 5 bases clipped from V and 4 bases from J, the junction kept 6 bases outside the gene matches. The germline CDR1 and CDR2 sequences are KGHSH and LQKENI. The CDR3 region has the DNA TGTGCCAGCTCATACAGACTAGCGGGAATCACCGGGGAGCTGTTTTTT. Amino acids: CASSYRLAGITGELFF.

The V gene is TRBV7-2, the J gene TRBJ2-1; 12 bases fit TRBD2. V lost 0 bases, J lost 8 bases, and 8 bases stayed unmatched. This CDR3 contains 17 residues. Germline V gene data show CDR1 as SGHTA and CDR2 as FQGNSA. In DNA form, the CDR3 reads TGTGCCAGCAGCTTAGCGCGACTAGCGGGAGATCAGCATGAGCAGTTCTTC. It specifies CASSLARLAGDQHEQFF.

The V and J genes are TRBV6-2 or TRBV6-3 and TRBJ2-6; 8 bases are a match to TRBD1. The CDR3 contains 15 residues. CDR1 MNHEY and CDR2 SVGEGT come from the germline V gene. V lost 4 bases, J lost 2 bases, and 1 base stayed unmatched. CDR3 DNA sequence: TGTGCCAGCAGTTCAGGGGGCGCTGGGGCCAACGTCCTGACTTTC. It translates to CASSSGGAGANVLTF.

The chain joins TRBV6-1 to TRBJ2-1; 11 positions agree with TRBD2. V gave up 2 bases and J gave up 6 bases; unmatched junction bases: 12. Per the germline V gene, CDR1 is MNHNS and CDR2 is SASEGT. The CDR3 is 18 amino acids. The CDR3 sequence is CASSERRVAGGPGNEQFF. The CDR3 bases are TGTGCCAGCAGTGAACGACGTGTAGCGGGAGGGCCCGGCAATGAGCAGTTCTTC.

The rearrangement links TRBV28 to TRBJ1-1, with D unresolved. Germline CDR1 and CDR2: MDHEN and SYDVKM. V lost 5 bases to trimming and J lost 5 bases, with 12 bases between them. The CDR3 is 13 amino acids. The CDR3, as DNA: TGTGCCAGCAGTGACATCGGTCGGACTGAAGCTTTCTTT. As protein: CASSDIGRTEAFF.

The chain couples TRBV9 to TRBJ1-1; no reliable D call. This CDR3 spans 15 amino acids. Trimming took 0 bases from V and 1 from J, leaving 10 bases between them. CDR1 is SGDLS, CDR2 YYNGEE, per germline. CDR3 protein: CASSVAPVPNTEAFF. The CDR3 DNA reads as TGTGCCAGCAGCGTAGCTCCAGTGCCGAACACTGAAGCTTTCTTT.